These T cell receptor beta chains were read from a single sample in a study of blood T cell dynamics during melanoma immunotherapy. Using immunoSEQ multiplex PCR, the repertoire was profiled, and TCRdb retains in-frame clones only, with some absent. Altogether several thousand clones are present, roughly 84% being singletons, with the ten largest covering 9% to 12%. Sample: blood, taken from a patient treated with checkpoint blockade. Receptor source: a human donor with melanoma. Each CDR3 is given with its conserved first and last residue. A D gene is named only where the DNA matches it firmly. Only some rows state a clone size, as once, few, many or a class for expanded clones.

>TRBJ1-5|TRBD1|TRBV5-1|once
TGCGCCAGCAGCAGATCCGGGACAGATGATCAGCCCCAGCATTTT
CASSRSGTDDQPQHF
>TRBJ2-2|-|TRBV7-6|-
TGTGCCAGCAGCCCGTTCACCGGGGAGCTGTTTTTT
CASSPFTGELFF
>TRBJ1-1|-|TRBV7-9|-
TGTGCCAGCAGCTTAGCCGTAACCGAGGGGGAAGGTTGGAGCACTGAAGCTTTCTTT
CASSLAVTEGEGWSTEAFF
>TRBJ1-3|-|TRBV6-1|-
TGTGCCAGCAGTGAGTGGGCGGGTCTCGGCGCCATATATTTT
CASSEWAGLGAIYF
>TRBJ2-7|-|TRBV28|-
TGTGCCAGCATAGGAATATACGAGCAGTACTTC
CASIGIYEQYF
>TRBJ1-5|-|TRBV9|-
TGTGCCAGCAGCGTTACCGGGTCACAGGGACCCCAGCATTTT
CASSVTGSQGPQHF
>TRBJ1-1|-|TRBV4-2|-
TGTGCCAGCAGCCAGACCCCGACGGTGGTCGGTGAAGCTTTCTTT
CASSQTPTVVGEAFF
>TRBJ2-7|TRBD2|TRBV6-5|-
TGTGCCAGCAGCCGGACTAGCGGGATGTACGAGCAGTACTTC
CASSRTSGMYEQYF
>TRBJ2-7|TRBD2|TRBV7-8|-
TGTGCCAGCAGCTCAACACGGGTTAGCGGGAGCCCGTACTTC
CASSSTRVSGSPYF
>TRBJ2-7|-|TRBV2|-
TGTGCCAGCAGTGATGAAGGACAGGAGGGCGAGCAGTACTTC
CASSDEGQEGEQYF
>TRBJ2-7|-|TRBV5-1|-
TGCGCCAGCAGCTTAGTACAGGGTGCCTACGAGCAGTACTTC
CASSLVQGAYEQYF
>TRBJ1-2|-|TRBV14|once
TGTGCCAGCAGCCAAGATTCCCTCAGTGGCTACACCTTC
CASSQDSLSGYTF
>TRBJ2-1|-|TRBV27|few
TGTGCCAGCAGTTTAAGTTTCGACGACAGCCGGACCAATGAGCAGTTCTTC
CASSLSFDDSRTNEQFF
>TRBJ2-7|-|TRBV29-1|once
TGCAGCGTTGAGTTGTCAGGGACCTACGAGCAGTACTTC
CSVELSGTYEQYF
>TRBJ2-1|-|TRBV27|few
TGTGCCAGCAGTTCAAAAACCGGGTCGTCCTACAATGAGCAGTTCTTC
CASSSKTGSSYNEQFF
>TRBJ1-1|-|TRBV5-1|-
TGCGCCAGCAGCCGAGAGGGGTACATGAACACTGAAGCTTTCTTT
CASSREGYMNTEAFF
>TRBJ2-7|TRBD2|TRBV10-3|-
TGTGCCATCAGTGATTCTAACTGGGGAGGGCGCGACGAGCAGTACTTC
CAISDSNWGGRDEQYF